A single sample gave rise to the 21 T cell receptor beta chains below, sequenced in a study of human T cells and chemical hapten exposure. Time point described: patch test 2, 6 weeks after DPC sensitization. Treatment described: therapeutic diphenylcyclopropenone sensitization with weekly scalp DPC. TCRdb ran MiXCR on the RACE reads and lists one entry per CDR3 protein. The table lists about 110,000 distinct CDR3 sequences, roughly a tenth of them singletons. The sequencing used whole blood, collected in connection with sensitization to the hapten diphenylcyclopropenone (DPC). The origin of the receptors is a woman aged 40 to 50 with alopecia areata. Some clones in this sample may be carry-over from other donors' samples.

This clonotype was found a few times. The chain has TRBV7-2 and TRBJ2-7, with 7 bases aligning to TRBD1. The CDR3 has 13 amino acids. V shed 5 bases and J 5 bases; nucleotides not matched to a gene: 6. CDR1 is SGHTA, CDR2 FQGNSA, per germline. The CDR3 sequence: CASSITGAHEQYF. The CDR3 DNA is TGTGCCAGCAGCATAACAGGGGCGCACGAGCAGTACTTC.

This clonotype was detected ten times or more. The J gene is TRBJ2-3, the V gene TRBV6-2 or TRBV6-3; 9 bases map to TRBD2. V shed 6 bases, J shed 4 bases, and the junction held 11 bases outside the gene matches. Germline V gives CDR1 MNHEY, CDR2 SVGEGT. There are 16 residues in the CDR3. Here the CDR3 reads CASSRRGGAFPDTQYF. CDR3 nucleotides: TGTGCCAGCAGCCGACGCGGGGGGGCCTTTCCAGATACGCAGTATTTT.

V usage is TRBV12-3 or TRBV12-4 and J usage is TRBJ2-2; D perhaps matches TRBD1 (6 bases). V lost 7 bases and J lost 0, with 12 bases in between. This CDR3 comprises 15 residues. CDR3 DNA: TGTGCCAGCAACACGGACAGATCGAACACCGGGGAGCTGTTTTTT. Protein sequence: CASNTDRSNTGELFF.

The CDR3 region has the DNA TGTGCCAGCAGCCTCTCCAGTAGGCTAGCGCTTGGCACCGGGGAGCTGTTTTTT. It codes for CASSLSSRLALGTGELFF. The chain has TRBV7-9 and TRBJ2-2; a possible D gene is TRBD2 (6 bases). CDR3 length: 18 residues. Germline V lookup: CDR1 SEHNR, CDR2 FQNEAQ (reference sequence). Trimming removed 5 bases at V and 4 bases at J, with 23 bases between. Full variable domain (rest looked up from reference TRBV7-9 and TRBJ2-2): DTGVSQNPRHKITKRGQNVTFRCDPISEHNRLYWYRQTLGQGPEFLTYFQNEAQLEKSRLLSDRFSAERPKGSFSTLEIQRTEQGDSAMYLCASSLSSRLALGTGELFFGEGSRLTVL.

In this sample, this clonotype turned up many times. This chain joins TRBV7-2 and TRBJ2-1; D is ambiguous. The CDR3 spans 14 residues. Trimming shortened V by 5 bases and J by 5 bases, and 13 bases separated the two germline ends. CDR1 and CDR2 (germline): SGHTA, FQGNSA. CDR3 in amino acids: CASSPLVLDNEQFF. DNA for the CDR3: TGTGCCAGCAGCCCCCTAGTGCTGGACAATGAGCAGTTCTTC.

This clonotype was observed many times. The genes are TRBV6-6 and TRBJ1-1, with D perhaps matching TRBD1 (5 bases). Per the germline V gene, CDR1 is MNHNY and CDR2 is SVGAGI (reference sequence). V lost 0 bases, J lost 2 bases, and 13 bases lay in between. The CDR3 extends over 16 amino acids. CDR3 amino acids: CASSYSPRDGNTEAFF. The CDR3 bases are TGTGCCAGCAGTTACTCCCCAAGGGACGGCAACACTGAAGCTTTCTTT.

This clonotype was found many times. This sequence joins TRBV11-2 and TRBJ2-2; possible D gene TRBD1, 6 bases. The V end lost 5 bases, the J end lost 4 bases, and 11 bases lay between the germline ends. In germline, CDR1 is SGHAT, CDR2 FQNNGV. There are 14 residues in the CDR3. CDR3 sequence: CASSAQGPTGELFF. CDR3 DNA: TGTGCCAGCAGCGCTCAGGGGCCCACCGGGGAGCTGTTTTTT.

This chain uses TRBV29-1 with TRBJ2-1; 9 nucleotides agree with TRBD2. CDR3 length equals 14 residues. Germline trimming cut 6 bases from V and 3 bases from J; bases unmatched to any gene: 6. From germline, CDR1 is SQVTM and CDR2 ANQGSEA. CDR3 loop: CSVGGTSSYNEQFF. The CDR3 DNA reads as TGCAGCGTGGGGGGGACTAGCAGCTACAATGAGCAGTTCTTC.

V usage is TRBV19 and J usage is TRBJ1-2, with a weak D call TRBD1 (6 bases). CDR1 and CDR2 from the germline V gene are LNHDA and SQIVND (reference sequence). V lost 5 bases and J lost 4, with 11 bases in between. The CDR3 length is 13 residues. The CDR3 DNA sequence: TGTGCCAGTAGTGGGCAGGGGATCTATGGCTACACCTTC. Its translation: CASSGQGIYGYTF.

This clonotype has only a few counts. V gene TRBV29-1 combines with J gene TRBJ2-7; 7 positions agree with TRBD1. The CDR3 is made up of 13 amino acids. Germline V gene data show CDR1 as SQVTM and CDR2 as ANQGSEA. V gave up 6 bases and J gave up 3 bases; unmatched junction bases: 8. CDR3 nucleotides: TGCAGCGTGCCCGGGACAGACATCTACGAGCAGTACTTC. Residues: CSVPGTDIYEQYF.

This clonotype was seen only a few times. This sequence joins TRBV4-2 and TRBJ2-3; no clear D. This CDR3 is 13 amino acids long. Trimming removed 3 bases at V and 4 bases at J, with 8 bases between. The V gene's germline CDR1 is LGHNA and CDR2 YNFKEQ. Here the CDR3 reads CASSQRESDTQYF. CDR3 nucleotides: TGTGCCAGCAGCCAGCGCGAATCAGATACGCAGTATTTT.

The chain employs TRBV7-2 and TRBJ2-7; 12 bases align to TRBD2. CDR3 length: 16 residues. Germline CDR1 reads SGHTA; CDR2 reads FQGNSA. The V and J ends lost 4 bases and 8 bases, in that order; junction bases with no gene match: 12. Written as DNA, the CDR3 is TGTGCCAGCAGCTCAAACCTAGCGGGGGGGCCTCTCAAGCAGTACTTC. Protein product: CASSSNLAGGPLKQYF. Full variable domain (missing parts from reference TRBV7-2 and TRBJ2-7): GAGVSQSPSNKVTEKGKDVELRCDPISGHTALYWYRQSLGQGLEFLIYFQGNSAPDKSGLPSDRFSAERTGGSVSTLTIQRTQQEDSAVYLCASSSNLAGGPLKQYFGPGTRLTVT.

This clonotype was recorded many times. The CDR3 region is CASSLSGTTDEQYF. CDR3 bases: TGTGCCAGCAGCTTAAGTGGGACTACCGATGAGCAGTACTTC. The rearrangement joins TRBV5-4 to TRBJ2-7; TRBD2 agrees at 7 bases. Germline assignment: CDR1 SGHNT and CDR2 YYREEE (reference sequence). The length of the CDR3 is 14 residues. Trimming at V came to 2 bases and at J to 7 bases, leaving 9 bases not matched to a gene.

Details on this clonotype: Given a much more abundant clone one base away, this may be a read error. This chain links TRBV5-1 with TRBJ1-2; D is perhaps TRBD1 (5 bases). CDR1 SGHRS and CDR2 YFSETQ come from the germline V gene. The CDR3 runs to 15 residues. V lost 1 base and J lost 2, with 12 bases in between. The DNA of the CDR3 is TGCGCCAGCAGCTTGATAGCAGGGAACAACTATGGCTACACCTTC. Translating gives CASSLIAGNNYGYTF.

This clonotype was seen only a few times. The CDR3 DNA reads as TGTGCCAGCTCACGTGGACAGGGAAACACTGAAGCTTTCTTT. The encoded protein is CASSRGQGNTEAFF. The gene calls are TRBV18 and TRBJ1-1, with 8 bases identical to TRBD1. After removal of 4 bases from V and 2 bases from J, the junction contained 3 bases not matched to a gene. This CDR3 is built from 14 residues. The germline V gene has CDR1 KGHSH and CDR2 LQKENI.

CDR3 region: CASSEGLAGVETQYF. In DNA, the CDR3 is TGTGCCAGCAGTGAAGGACTAGCGGGGGTCGAGACCCAGTACTTC. The chain joins TRBV2 to TRBJ2-5; TRBD2 matches at 12 bases. Germline V gives CDR1 SNHLY, CDR2 FYNNEI. This CDR3 region has 15 residues. V gave up 1 base and J gave up 5 bases; unmatched junction bases: 2.

CDR3 coding DNA: TGTGCCACCGGGGGTAGGGGTGGAGATCAGCCCCAGCATTTT. Translating gives CATGGRGGDQPQHF. The chain is built from TRBV10-3 and TRBJ1-5; TRBD1 is a possible D gene (5 bases). Deletions cut 10 bases from V and 5 bases from J, with 18 bases between. Per germline, CDR1 ENHRY and CDR2 SYGVKD. This CDR3 contains 14 residues.

This sequence joins TRBV11-2 and TRBJ2-3, with D maybe TRBD2 (6 bases). V lost 3 bases to trimming and J lost 0 bases, with 10 bases between them. The germline V gene encodes CDR1 SGHAT and CDR2 FQNNGV. The CDR3 sequence is 15 residues long. The CDR3 region has the DNA TGTGCCAGCAGCTTCGAGGGACTGAGCACAGATACGCAGTATTTT. Its protein is CASSFEGLSTDTQYF.

This clonotype appeared once. The chain is built from TRBV5-1 and TRBJ1-2; no firm D call. CDR1 is SGHRS, CDR2 YFSETQ, per germline. The CDR3 totals 15 residues. The V and J ends lost 0 bases and 0 bases respectively, with 9 bases between them. For the CDR3, the DNA is TGCGCCAGCAGCTTGGGTGGGAACCCTAACTATGGCTACACCTTC. It codes for CASSLGGNPNYGYTF. The full variable domain, its missing parts supplied by reference TRBV5-1 and TRBJ1-2, is KAGVTQTPRYLIKTRGQQVTLSCSPISGHRSVSWYQQTPGQGLQFLFEYFSETQRNKGNFPGRFSGRQFSNSRSEMNVSTLELGDSALYLCASSLGGNPNYGYTFGSGTRLTVV.

The chain has TRBV19 and TRBJ1-2, with no clear D. Between the trimmed V and J ends, which lost 5 bases and 6 bases, there was a span of 13 bases. In germline, CDR1 is LNHDA, CDR2 SQIVND (reference sequence). The CDR3 spans 13 residues. The CDR3, as DNA: TGTGCCAGTAGTGCGCCCCCATATCATGGCTACACCTTC. Its translation is CASSAPPYHGYTF.

This clonotype was observed at least ten times. The gene calls are TRBV18 and TRBJ2-1; 7 bases are shared with TRBD2. The CDR3 length is 15 residues. V lost 3 bases to trimming and J lost 3 bases; unmatched junction nucleotides: 5. The germline CDR1 and CDR2 sequences are KGHSH and LQKENI. The CDR3 bases are TGTGCCAGCTCACCCGTTCTAGCGGACTACAATGAGCAGTTCTTC. It codes for CASSPVLADYNEQFF.